The 6 T cell receptor beta chains below all came from one sample that was sequenced in a study of technical replicates of blood from a handful of donors. Here immunoSEQ multiplex PCR was the method, and the copy in TCRdb shows in-frame clones only, minus some. The data contain tens of thousands of clones, over 75% of them singletons. Sequencing was carried out using PBMCs. The receptors were sampled from a human donor in good health. Some clones in this sample may be carry-over from other donors' samples.

The chain uses TRBV30 and TRBJ2-5, with D unresolved. This CDR3 spans 13 amino acids. Germline CDR1 GTSNPN, CDR2 SVGIG (reference sequence). The V gene lost 0 bases and the J gene lost 7 bases, with 12 bases spanning the gap. The CDR3 bases are TGTGCCTGGAGTGTACACAGAAGTCCGACCCAGTACTTC. Amino acids: CAWSVHRSPTQYF.

Written as DNA, the CDR3 is TGTGCCAGCAGCTTATGGCGGGACAGAGAGACCCAGTACTTC. Its protein product is CASSLWRDRETQYF. This sequence joins TRBV7-2 and TRBJ2-5, with D maybe TRBD1 (7 bases). V was pared by 2 bases and J by 4 bases, with 11 bases between. The germline CDR1 and CDR2 sequences are SGHTA and FQGNSA. The CDR3 runs to 14 residues.

DNA for the CDR3: TGTGCCATCACGGGGTCTGGAAACACCATATATTTT. This translates into CAITGSGNTIYF. The chain links TRBV10-3 to TRBJ1-3; D is ambiguous. The CDR3 is 12 residues long. Per the germline V gene, CDR1 is ENHRY and CDR2 is SYGVKD. The V end lost 7 bases, the J end lost 1 base, and 5 bases lay between the germline ends.

V gene TRBV4-2 combines with J gene TRBJ2-1, with TRBD1 as a possible D gene (5 bases). CDR1 and CDR2 from the germline V gene are LGHNA and YNFKEQ. The germline V and J ends were trimmed by 0 bases and 6 bases, with 12 bases remaining between them. There are 15 residues in the CDR3. The CDR3 nucleotides are TGTGCCAGCAGCCAAGATGTCCGTGGGGCCAATGAGCAGTTCTTC. It specifies CASSQDVRGANEQFF.

The chain recombines TRBV20-1 with TRBJ2-7, with D uncertain. Germline assignment: CDR1 DFQATT and CDR2 SNEGSKA (reference sequence). This CDR3 has 11 residues. Between the trimmed V and J ends, which lost 6 bases and 2 bases, there was a span of 8 bases. CDR3 region: CSAWRTYEQYF. As DNA, the CDR3 is TGCAGTGCCTGGCGGACCTACGAGCAGTACTTC.

J is TRBJ2-7 and V is TRBV6-5; TRBD1 is a possible D gene (6 bases). CDR3 length: 15 residues. V lost 0 bases and J lost 2, with 11 bases in between. Per the germline V gene, CDR1 is MNHEY and CDR2 is SVGAGI. CDR3 coding DNA: TGTGCCAGCAGTTACTCTAGGACAGACCCCTACGAGCAGTACTTC. It translates to CASSYSRTDPYEQYF.